The clone carrying this TCR beta chain was recorded many times. Antigen unknown. The germline V gene encodes CDR1 LGHDT and CDR2 YNNKEL (reference sequence). The CDR3 extends over 15 amino acids. After removal of 5 bases from V and 7 bases from J, the junction contained 10 bases not matched to a gene. MiXCR, applied by TCRdb to the RT-PCR reads, yields one record per CDR3 protein. This table has around 710,000 distinct CDR3 sequences, 14% appearing once. The record originates from a study of response to subunit inactivated influenza vaccine. Study conclusions and caveats: A suggestion made by the authors is that each seasonal influenza vaccination recruits few new T cells.

Sample: PBMCs from blood, taken roughly 2 weeks before vaccination. The clonotype was recovered from a man aged 50 to 60 who received an inactivated influenza vaccine. This chain uses TRBV3-1 with TRBJ2-1; 8 nucleotides match TRBD2. In DNA form, the CDR3 reads TGTGCCAGCAGCTCGGGACTAGTGGTGAGAAATGAGCAGTTCTTC. The encoded protein is CASSSGLVVRNEQFF.